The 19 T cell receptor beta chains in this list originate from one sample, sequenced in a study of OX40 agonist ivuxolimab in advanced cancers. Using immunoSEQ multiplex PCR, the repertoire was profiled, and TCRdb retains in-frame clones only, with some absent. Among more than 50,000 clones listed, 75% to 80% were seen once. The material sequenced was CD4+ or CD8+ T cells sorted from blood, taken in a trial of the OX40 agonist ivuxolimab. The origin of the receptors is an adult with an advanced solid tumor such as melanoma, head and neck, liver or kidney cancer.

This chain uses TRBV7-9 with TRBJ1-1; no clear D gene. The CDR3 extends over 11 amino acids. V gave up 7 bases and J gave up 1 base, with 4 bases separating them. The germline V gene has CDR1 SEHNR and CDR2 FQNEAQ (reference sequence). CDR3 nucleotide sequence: TGTGCCAGCACCGGGAACACTGAAGCTTTCTTT. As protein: CASTGNTEAFF.

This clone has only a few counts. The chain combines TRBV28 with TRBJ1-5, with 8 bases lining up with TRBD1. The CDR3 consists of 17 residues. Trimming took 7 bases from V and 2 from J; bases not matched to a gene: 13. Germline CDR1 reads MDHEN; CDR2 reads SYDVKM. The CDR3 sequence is CASISTALQGGNQPQHF. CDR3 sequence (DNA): TGTGCCAGCATCTCAACCGCACTACAGGGGGGCAATCAGCCCCAGCATTTT.

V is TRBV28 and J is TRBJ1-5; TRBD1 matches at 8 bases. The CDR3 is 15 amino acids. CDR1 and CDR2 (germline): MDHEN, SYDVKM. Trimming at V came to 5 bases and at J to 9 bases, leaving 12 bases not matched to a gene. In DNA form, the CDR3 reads TGTGCCAGCAGTCACGACAGGGGTGTGAGGGCGCCCCAGCATTTT. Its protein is CASSHDRGVRAPQHF.

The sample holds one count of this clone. The CDR3, as DNA: TGTGCCACCAGCAGAAGTCGAGGGATTAGCACAGATACGCAGTATTTT. Translation gives CATSRSRGISTDTQYF. The chain links TRBV15 to TRBJ2-3; D is possibly TRBD2 (5 bases). Per germline, CDR1 LNHNV and CDR2 YYDKDF (reference sequence). CDR3 length equals 16 residues. V was shortened by 2 bases and J by 0 bases, with 12 bases between the two germline ends.

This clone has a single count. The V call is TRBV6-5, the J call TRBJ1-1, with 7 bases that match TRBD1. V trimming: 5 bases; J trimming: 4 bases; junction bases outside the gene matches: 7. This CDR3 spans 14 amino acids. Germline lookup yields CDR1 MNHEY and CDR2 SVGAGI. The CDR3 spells CASSTSRGRTEAFF. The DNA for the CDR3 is TGTGCCAGCAGTACCTCGAGGGGGCGCACTGAAGCTTTCTTT.

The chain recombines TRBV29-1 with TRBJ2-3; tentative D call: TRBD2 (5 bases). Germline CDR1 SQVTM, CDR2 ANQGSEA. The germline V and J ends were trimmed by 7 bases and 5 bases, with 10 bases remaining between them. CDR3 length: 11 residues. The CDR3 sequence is CSGGGRDTQYF. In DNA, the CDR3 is TGCAGCGGGGGTGGGAGAGATACGCAGTATTTT.

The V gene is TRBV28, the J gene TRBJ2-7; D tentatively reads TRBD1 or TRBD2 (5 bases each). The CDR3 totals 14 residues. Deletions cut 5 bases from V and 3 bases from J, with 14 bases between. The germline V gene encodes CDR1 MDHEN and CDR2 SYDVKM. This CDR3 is CASSIPGRSYEQYF. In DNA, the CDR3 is TGTGCCAGCAGTATCCCGGGACGGAGCTACGAGCAGTACTTC.

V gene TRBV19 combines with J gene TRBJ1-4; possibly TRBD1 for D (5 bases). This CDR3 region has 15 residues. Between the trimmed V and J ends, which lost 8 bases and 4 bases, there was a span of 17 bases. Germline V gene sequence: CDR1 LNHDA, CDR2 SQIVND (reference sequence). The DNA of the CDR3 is TGTGCCAGTGACCAGGGCAGGGCTGGTAATGAAAAACTGTTTTTT. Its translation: CASDQGRAGNEKLFF.

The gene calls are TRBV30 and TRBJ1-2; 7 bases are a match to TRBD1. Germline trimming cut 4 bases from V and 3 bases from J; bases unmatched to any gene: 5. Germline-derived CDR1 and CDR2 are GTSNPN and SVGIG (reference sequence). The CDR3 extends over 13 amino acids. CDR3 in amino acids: CAWTDRLDYGYTF. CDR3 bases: TGTGCCTGGACGGACAGGCTAGACTATGGCTACACCTTC.

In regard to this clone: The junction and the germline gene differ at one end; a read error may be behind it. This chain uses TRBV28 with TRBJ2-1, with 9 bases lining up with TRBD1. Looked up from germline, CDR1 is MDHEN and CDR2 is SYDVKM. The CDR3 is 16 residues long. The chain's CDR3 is CASSTPGQGKKNGQFF. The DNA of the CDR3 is TGTGCCAGCAGCACACCGGGACAGGGTAAGAAGAATGGGCAGTTCTTC.

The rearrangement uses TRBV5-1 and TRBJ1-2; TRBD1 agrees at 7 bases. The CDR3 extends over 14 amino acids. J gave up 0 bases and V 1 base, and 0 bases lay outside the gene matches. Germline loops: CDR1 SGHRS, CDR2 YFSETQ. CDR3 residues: CASSLQGANYGYTF. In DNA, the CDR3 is TGCGCCAGCAGCTTGCAGGGGGCTAACTATGGCTACACCTTC.

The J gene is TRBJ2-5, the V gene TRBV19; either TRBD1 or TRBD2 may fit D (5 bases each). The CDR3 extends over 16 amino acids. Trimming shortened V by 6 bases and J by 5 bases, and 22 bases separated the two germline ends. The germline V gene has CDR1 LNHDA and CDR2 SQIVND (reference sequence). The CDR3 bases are TGTGCCAGTAGCGAACGCCGACTAACCCCAGGGGAGACCCAGTACTTC. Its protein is CASSERRLTPGETQYF.

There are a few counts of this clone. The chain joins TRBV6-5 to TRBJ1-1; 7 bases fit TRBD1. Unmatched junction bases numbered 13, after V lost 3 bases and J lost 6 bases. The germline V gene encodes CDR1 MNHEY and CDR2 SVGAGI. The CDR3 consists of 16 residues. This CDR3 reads CASSYGGTGALSEAFF. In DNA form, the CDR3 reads TGTGCCAGCAGTTATGGGGGCACAGGGGCTCTCTCTGAAGCTTTCTTT.

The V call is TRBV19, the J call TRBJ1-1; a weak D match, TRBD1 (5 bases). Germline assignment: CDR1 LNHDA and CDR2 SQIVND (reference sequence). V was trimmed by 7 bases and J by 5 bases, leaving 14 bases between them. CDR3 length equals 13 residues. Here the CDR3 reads CASMGQGRTEAFF. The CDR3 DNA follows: TGTGCCAGTATGGGTCAGGGAAGAACTGAAGCTTTCTTT.

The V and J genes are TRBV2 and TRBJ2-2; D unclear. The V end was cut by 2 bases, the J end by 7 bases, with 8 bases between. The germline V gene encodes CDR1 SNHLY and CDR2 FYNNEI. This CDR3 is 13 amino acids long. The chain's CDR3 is CASSELWGGELFF. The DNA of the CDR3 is TGTGCCAGCAGTGAATTGTGGGGCGGGGAGCTGTTTTTT.

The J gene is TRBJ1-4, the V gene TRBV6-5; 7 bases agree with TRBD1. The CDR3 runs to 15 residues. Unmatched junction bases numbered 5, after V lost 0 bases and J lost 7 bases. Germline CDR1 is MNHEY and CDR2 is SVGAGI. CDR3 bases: TGTGCCAGCAGTTACTCGACAGGGTTTGGTGAAAAACTGTTTTTT. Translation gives CASSYSTGFGEKLFF.

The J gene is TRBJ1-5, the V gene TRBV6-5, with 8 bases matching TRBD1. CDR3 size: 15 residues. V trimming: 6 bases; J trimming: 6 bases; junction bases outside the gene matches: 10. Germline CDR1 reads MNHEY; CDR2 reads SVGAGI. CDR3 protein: CASSLSQGAGQPQHF. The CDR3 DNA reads TGTGCCAGCAGCCTAAGTCAGGGGGCTGGTCAGCCCCAGCATTTT.

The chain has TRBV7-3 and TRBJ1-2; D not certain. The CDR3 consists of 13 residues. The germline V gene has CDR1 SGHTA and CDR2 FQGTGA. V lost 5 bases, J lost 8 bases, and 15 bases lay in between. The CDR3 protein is CASSPNPNVGYTF. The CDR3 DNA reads TGTGCCAGCAGCCCGAATCCCAATGTAGGCTACACCTTC.

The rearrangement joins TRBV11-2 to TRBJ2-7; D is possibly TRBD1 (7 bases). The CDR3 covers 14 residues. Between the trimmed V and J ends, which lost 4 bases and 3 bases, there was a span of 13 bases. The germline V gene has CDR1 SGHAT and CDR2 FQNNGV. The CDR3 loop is CASSSNRGGYEQYF. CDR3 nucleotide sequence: TGTGCCAGCAGCTCTAACAGGGGAGGCTACGAGCAGTACTTC.